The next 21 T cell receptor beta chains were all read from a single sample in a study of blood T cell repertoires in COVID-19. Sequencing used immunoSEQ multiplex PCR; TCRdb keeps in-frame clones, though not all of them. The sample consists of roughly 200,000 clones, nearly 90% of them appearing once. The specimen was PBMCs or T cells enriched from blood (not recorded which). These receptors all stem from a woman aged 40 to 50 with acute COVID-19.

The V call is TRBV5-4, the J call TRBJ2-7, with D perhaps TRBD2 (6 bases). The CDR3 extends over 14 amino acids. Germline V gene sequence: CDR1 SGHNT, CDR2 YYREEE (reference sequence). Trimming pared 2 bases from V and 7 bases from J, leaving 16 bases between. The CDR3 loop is CASSFSFGSREQYF. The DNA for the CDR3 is TGTGCCAGCAGCTTCAGCTTCGGGAGCAGGGAGCAGTACTTC.

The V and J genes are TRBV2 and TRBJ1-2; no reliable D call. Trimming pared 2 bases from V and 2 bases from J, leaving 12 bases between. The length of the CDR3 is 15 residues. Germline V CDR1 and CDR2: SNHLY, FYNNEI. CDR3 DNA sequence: TGTGCCAGCAGTGAAAGTCCGCAGGTGAACTATGGCTACACCTTC. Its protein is CASSESPQVNYGYTF.

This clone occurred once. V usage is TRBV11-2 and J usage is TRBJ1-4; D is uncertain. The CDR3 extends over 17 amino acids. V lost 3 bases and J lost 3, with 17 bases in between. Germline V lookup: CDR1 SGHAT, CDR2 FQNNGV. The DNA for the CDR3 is TGTGCCAGCAGCTTTGCCCCTTTCAGGCCGCCTAATGAAAAACTGTTTTTT. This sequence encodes CASSFAPFRPPNEKLFF.

The CDR3 here is CASSPPGVGEQYF. The CDR3 nucleotides are TGTGCCAGCAGCCCCCCCGGGGTCGGAGAGCAGTACTTC. This chain links TRBV13 with TRBJ2-7; perhaps TRBD2 as D (5 bases). Germline assignment: CDR1 PRHDT and CDR2 FYEKMQ (reference sequence). The V gene lost 5 bases and the J gene lost 7 bases, with 15 bases spanning the gap. The CDR3 loop spans 13 amino acids.

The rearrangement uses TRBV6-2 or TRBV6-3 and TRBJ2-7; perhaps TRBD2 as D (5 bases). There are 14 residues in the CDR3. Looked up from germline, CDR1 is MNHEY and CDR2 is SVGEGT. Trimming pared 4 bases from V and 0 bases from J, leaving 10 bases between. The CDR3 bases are TGTGCCAGCAGTTGGAGCGGTAGCTCCTACGAGCAGTACTTC. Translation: CASSWSGSSYEQYF.

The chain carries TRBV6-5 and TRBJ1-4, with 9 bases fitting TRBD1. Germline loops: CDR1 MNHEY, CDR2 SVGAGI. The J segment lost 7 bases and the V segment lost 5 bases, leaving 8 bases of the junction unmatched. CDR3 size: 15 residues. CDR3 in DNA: TGTGCCAGCAGTCCTACAGGGGGCACGCGTGAAAAACTGTTTTTT. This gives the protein CASSPTGGTREKLFF.

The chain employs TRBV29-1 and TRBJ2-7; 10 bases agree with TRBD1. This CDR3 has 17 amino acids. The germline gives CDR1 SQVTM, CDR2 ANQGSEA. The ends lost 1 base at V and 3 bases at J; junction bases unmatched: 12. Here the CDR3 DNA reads TGCAGCGTTGAAGGTTCGAAGGGGACAGGGGTCGACTACGAGCAGTACTTC. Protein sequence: CSVEGSKGTGVDYEQYF.

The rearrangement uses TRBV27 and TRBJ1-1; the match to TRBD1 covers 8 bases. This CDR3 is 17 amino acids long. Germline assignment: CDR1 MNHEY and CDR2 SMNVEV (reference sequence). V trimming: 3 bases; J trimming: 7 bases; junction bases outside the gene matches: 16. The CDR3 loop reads CASSFSRGLGLNSEAFF. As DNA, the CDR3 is TGTGCCAGCAGTTTCTCCAGGGGGCTGGGTTTGAATAGTGAAGCTTTCTTT.

CDR3 nucleotide sequence: TGTGCCAGTAGTACCCAGGGATATGGTCAGCCCCAGCATTTT. Amino acids: CASSTQGYGQPQHF. The chain has TRBV19 and TRBJ1-5, with D possibly being TRBD1 (5 bases). This CDR3 has 14 amino acids. Germline CDR1 is LNHDA and CDR2 is SQIVND (reference sequence). V lost 4 bases, J lost 6 bases, and 13 bases lay in between.

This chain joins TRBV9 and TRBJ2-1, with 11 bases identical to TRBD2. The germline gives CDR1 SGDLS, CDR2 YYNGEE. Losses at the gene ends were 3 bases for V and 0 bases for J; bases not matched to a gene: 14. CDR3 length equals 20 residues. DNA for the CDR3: TGTGCCAGCAGCGGTACTAGCGGGAGTCCACGGCTCGGCTCCTACAATGAGCAGTTCTTC. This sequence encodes CASSGTSGSPRLGSYNEQFF. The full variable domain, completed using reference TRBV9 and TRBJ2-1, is DSGVTQTPKHLITATGQRVTLRCSPRSGDLSVYWYQQSLDQGLQFLIQYYNGEERAKGNILERFSAQQFPDLHSELNLSSLELGDSALYFCASSGTSGSPRLGSYNEQFFGPGTRLTVL.

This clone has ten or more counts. In DNA, the CDR3 is TGTGCCAGCAGCCAACATCCTTTTTTCGGGACTAGCGGGGGGGCGGGGCCGTGCGAGCAGTACTTC. Translated: CASSQHPFFGTSGGAGPCEQYF. The J gene is TRBJ2-7, the V gene TRBV4-2; 16 nucleotides align to TRBD2. CDR3 length: 22 amino acids. The V gene end was trimmed by 2 bases and the J gene end by 6 bases; junction bases not matched to a gene: 22. Germline V lookup: CDR1 LGHNA, CDR2 YNFKEQ.

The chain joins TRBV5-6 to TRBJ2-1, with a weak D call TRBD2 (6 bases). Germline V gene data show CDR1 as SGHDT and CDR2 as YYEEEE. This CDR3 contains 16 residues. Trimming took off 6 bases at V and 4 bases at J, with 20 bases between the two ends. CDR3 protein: CASINFLGSGYNEQFF. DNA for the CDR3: TGTGCCAGCATCAATTTCCTAGGTAGCGGATACAATGAGCAGTTCTTC.

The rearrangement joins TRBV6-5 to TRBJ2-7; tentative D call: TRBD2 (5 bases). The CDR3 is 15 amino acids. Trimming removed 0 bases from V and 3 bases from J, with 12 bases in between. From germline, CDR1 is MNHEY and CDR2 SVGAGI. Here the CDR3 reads CASSYSEGPIYEQYF. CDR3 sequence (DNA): TGTGCCAGCAGTTACTCAGAGGGTCCCATCTACGAGCAGTACTTC.

The CDR3 loop is CASTPADGTYEQYF. The CDR3 DNA sequence: TGTGCCAGCACCCCTGCTGACGGGACCTACGAGCAGTACTTC. J is TRBJ2-7 and V is TRBV27, with D tentatively TRBD2 (5 bases). CDR1 is MNHEY and CDR2 is SMNVEV in the germline V gene (reference sequence). Trimming left V 7 bases short and J 2 bases short, with 15 bases between. The CDR3 extends over 14 amino acids.

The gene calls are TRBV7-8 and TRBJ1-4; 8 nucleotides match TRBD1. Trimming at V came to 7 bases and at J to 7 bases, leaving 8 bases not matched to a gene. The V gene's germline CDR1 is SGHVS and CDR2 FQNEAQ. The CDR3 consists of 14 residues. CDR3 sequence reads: CASTQQGAFEKLFF. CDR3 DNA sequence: TGTGCCAGCACCCAGCAGGGGGCGTTTGAAAAACTGTTTTTT.

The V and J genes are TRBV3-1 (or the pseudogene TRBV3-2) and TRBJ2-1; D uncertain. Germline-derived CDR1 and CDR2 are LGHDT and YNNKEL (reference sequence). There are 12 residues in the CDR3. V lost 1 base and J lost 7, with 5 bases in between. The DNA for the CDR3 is TGTGCCAGCAGCCAAGCCCGGAATGAGCAGTTCTTC. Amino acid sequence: CASSQARNEQFF.

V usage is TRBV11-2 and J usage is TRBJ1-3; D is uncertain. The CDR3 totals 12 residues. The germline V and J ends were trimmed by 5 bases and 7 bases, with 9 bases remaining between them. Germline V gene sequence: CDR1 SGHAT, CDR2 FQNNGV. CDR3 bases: TGTGCCAGCAGCCAACAGCCGAACACCATATATTTT. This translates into CASSQQPNTIYF.

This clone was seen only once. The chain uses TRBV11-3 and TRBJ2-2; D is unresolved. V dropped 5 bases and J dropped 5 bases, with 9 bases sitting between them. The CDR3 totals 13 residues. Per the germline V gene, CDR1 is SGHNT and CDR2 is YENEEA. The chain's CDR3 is CASSVGPTGELFF. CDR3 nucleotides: TGTGCCAGCAGCGTAGGGCCAACCGGGGAGCTGTTTTTT.

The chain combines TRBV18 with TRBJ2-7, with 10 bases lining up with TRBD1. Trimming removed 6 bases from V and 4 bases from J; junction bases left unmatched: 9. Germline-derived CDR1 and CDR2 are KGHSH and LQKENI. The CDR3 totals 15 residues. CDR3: CASSRDRGLPYEQYF. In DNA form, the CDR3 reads TGTGCCAGCTCTAGGGACAGGGGACTCCCGTACGAGCAGTACTTC.

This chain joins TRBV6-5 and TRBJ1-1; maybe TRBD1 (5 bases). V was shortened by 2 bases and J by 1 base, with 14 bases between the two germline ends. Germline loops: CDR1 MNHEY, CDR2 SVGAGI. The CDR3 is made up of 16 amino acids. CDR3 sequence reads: CASSYGGRRANTEAFF. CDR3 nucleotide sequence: TGTGCCAGCAGTTACGGGGGTAGGAGGGCGAACACTGAAGCTTTCTTT.

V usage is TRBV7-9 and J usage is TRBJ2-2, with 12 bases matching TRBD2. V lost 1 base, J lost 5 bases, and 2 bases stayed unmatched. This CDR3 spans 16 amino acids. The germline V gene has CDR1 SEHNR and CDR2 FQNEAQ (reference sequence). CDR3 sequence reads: CASSLGLAGVTGELFF. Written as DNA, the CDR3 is TGTGCCAGCAGCTTAGGACTAGCGGGAGTGACCGGGGAGCTGTTTTTT.